This entry features one TCR beta chain sequence. Its antigen remains unidentified. Per-base quality was not reported, and no clone a single base away is much larger than it. CD8 naive samples were CD45RO-negative cells positively selected for CCR7, giving a CD45RA+CCR7+ population that excluded TemRA cells. The donors were healthy, HIV-negative adults with no recently reported acute infections or vaccinations. All donors were Caucasian adults living in Nashville, Tennessee, USA. Blood was collected by leukapheresis, and PBMCs were isolated by Ficoll-Histopaque density gradient centrifugation and then cryopreserved in liquid nitrogen vapor phase. Analytical flow cytometry was used to check the purity and quantity of every magnetically sorted T cell population. Genomic DNA was isolated from each sorted fraction and quantified by UV absorbance on a Nanodrop 2000c. V has 5 bases trimmed and J has 5 bases trimmed; junction bases matching no gene number 13. The CDR3 runs 16 residues from the cysteine to the phenylalanine. The only DNA kept is the CDR3, 48 bases in frame from the first base. The germline V gene gives CDR1 as SGHAT and CDR2 as FQNNGV.

TCR CDR3 regions were amplified from genomic DNA by multiplex PCR using the deep immunoSEQ assay. For each cell subset, the extracted genomic DNA was distributed evenly across all wells of several immunoSEQ 96-well plates, and each plate served as one replicate. For sorted subsets, each replicate PCR was loaded with approximately 0.2 ug genomic DNA, equivalent to about 33,000 T cell genomes. Purified libraries were measured with a Qubit 3.0 fluorometer, size-checked on a Bioanalyzer 2100, and measured again with the KAPA Library Quantification kit. Every immunoSEQ 96-well plate was sequenced on a separate single-read 150-cycle Illumina NextSeq 550 flow cell. The published analysis was carried out like this. Because the immunoSEQ output held only junctional sequences and lacked quality scores, the filtering could not match the filtering applied to full-length reads. Sequences were annotated with PyIR, a Python wrapper for IgBLAST v1.9, using IMGT germline references to assign V/J genes and CDR3. Reads with weak V/J assignments (E-value above 1e-6), missing CDR3, stop codons, out-of-frame junctions, or ambiguous translated residues were removed. V3J clonotypes were defined as sequences sharing an identical inferred V gene, J gene, and CDR3 amino acid sequence. Percentage overlap between repertoires was computed as shared unique clonotypes divided by the size of the smaller repertoire. Three approaches were used to assess repertoire richness: RTK rarefaction, the Chao1 estimator, and Recon v2.1 estimates of unobserved clonotypes. For all TCRbeta clonotypes obtained by the gDNA method from a few donors, generation probabilities were computed with OLGA. TCRdb's version of the immuneACCESS table is confined to in-frame rearrangements and falls short of the full clone set. An unresolved V gene accounts for under half of the shortfall where checked; the remainder is of unknown origin. V and J calls and clone size follow that table, whereas D and trimming were derived from the DNA. The table for this sample lists some 2.1 million clones; about 93% of them were counted only once. Of the sample, less than 2% falls within the top ten clones.

This sample is part of a study of shared clonotypes between healthy human individuals (dated by TCRdb to 2020 to 2021). About the investigation overall: The cohort included three men and a couple of women between 18 and 49 years of age. Per donor, three plates each were used for CD4 naive and CD4 memory, two for CD8 naive, and one for CD8 memory. The study deeply sequenced blood TCR repertoires of several healthy adults to estimate repertoire size and the extent of clonotype sharing between individuals. To increase sequencing depth and limit assay-specific biases, TCR repertoire library preparation and sequencing were carried out by different laboratories using diverse techniques. Between about 0.85 and 10 billion PBMCs per donor were obtained by leukapheresis.

The research as a whole found: Compared with non-shared clonotypes, clonotypes shared by all four sorted-subset donors had higher generation probabilities. The genetic and exposure-history diversity represented was limited by the small number of donors. Estimated clonotype richness was generally larger for naive than for memory subsets. Pairwise subsampling indicated that sequencing depth was expected to affect the degree of clonotype sharing among donors. Rarefaction of sorted-subset datasets indicated incomplete sequencing despite the large sequencing depth. Approximately 5% of naive CD4, around 4% of naive CD8, approximately 2% of memory CD4, and about 0.4% of memory CD8 clonotypes were shared across a few donors. Sampling was limited to blood, and TCR repertoires in tissue likely differ from TCR repertoires in blood.

The sample comprised naive CD8+ T cells from PBMCs. The cell subset or site label for this specimen denotes: CD45RA+CCR7+. This TCR was recovered from a man between 18 and 35 years old in good health. Some clones in this sample may be carry-over from other donors' samples. The receptor chain draws on TRBV11-2 and TRBJ2-3, with 7 bases in between that match TRBD2. The base sequence is TGTGCCAGCAGCCCTCACGCGGGAGAGTCGGGAGATACGCAGTATTTT. Translated, this gives CASSPHAGESGDTQYF. The CDR3 plus the reference TRBV11-2 and TRBJ2-3 genes for the other parts give the full variable domain: EAGVAQSPRYKIIEKRQSVAFWCNPISGHATLYWYQQILGQGPKLLIQFQNNGVVDDSQLPKDRFSAERLKGVDSTLKIQPAKLEDSAVYLCASSPHAGESGDTQYFGPGTRLTVL.